These T cell receptor beta chains were read from a single sample in a study of T cells in Graves' hyperthyroidism and ophthalmopathy. TCRdb reanalysed the multiplex PCR reads using MiXCR and keeps one entry per CDR3 protein. Found here are 460,000 or so distinct CDR3 sequences, 13% to 15% of them singletons; the top ten hold about 17%. Sequencing used blood. Every receptor here comes from a young woman with Graves' hyperthyroidism. Each CDR3 is given without its conserved first and last residue. The order of the fields is clone size, J gene, V gene, CDR3 protein. Expanded clones get a size class; other rows say once, few or many, or leave the size out.

size: .; J: TRBJ1-5; V: TRBV29-1; CDR3: SVGQSNQPQH
size: many; J: TRBJ1-4; V: TRBV12-3/TRBV12-4; CDR3: ASSFILGEKLF
size: many; J: TRBJ2-3; V: TRBV7-8; CDR3: ASSFPGLAGVDTQY
size: .; J: TRBJ2-4; V: TRBV6-2/TRBV6-3; CDR3: ASTTGGPKNIQY
size: many; J: TRBJ1-2; V: TRBV11-2; CDR3: ASSVQGVEGYT
size: many; J: TRBJ1-1; V: TRBV18; CDR3: AGKGGGTEAF
size: many; J: TRBJ1-1; V: TRBV6-1; CDR3: ASNTGHKNTEAF
size: many; J: TRBJ1-5; V: TRBV11-3; CDR3: ASSTDGDQPQH
size: many; J: TRBJ2-3; V: TRBV15; CDR3: ATSPSGRWGDTQY
size: few; J: TRBJ2-1; V: TRBV6-1; CDR3: ASKGGTRRTAGGTEQF
size: many; J: TRBJ2-1; V: TRBV20-1; CDR3: SARAGDSYNEQF
size: many; J: TRBJ1-4; V: TRBV3-1; CDR3: ASSLNGQGAREKLF
size: many; J: TRBJ2-6; V: TRBV2; CDR3: ASSARHPSGANVLT
size: many; J: TRBJ2-7; V: TRBV10-2; CDR3: TTGTVDEQY
size: many; J: TRBJ1-5; V: TRBV27; CDR3: ASSYRDSNQPQH
size: .; J: TRBJ1-4; V: TRBV20-1; CDR3: SAPPDSQNEKLF
size: many; J: TRBJ1-5; V: TRBV6-2/TRBV6-3; CDR3: ASNTRGRQPQH